This T cell receptor (beta chain) was retrieved from a study of blood T cell repertoires in COVID-19. About the study: The United States, Italy and Spain supplied acute and convalescent COVID-19 samples. PBMCs, B-cell-depleted T cells, or T cells were the source of the cDNA or gDNA that made up the material.

As processed by the authors: Reference gene primer amplification in the assay estimated nucleated cell counts. The repertoire was sequenced with immunoSEQ multiplex PCR; TCRdb's copy has only in-frame clones and lacks some. V and J calls and clone size follow that table, whereas D and trimming were derived from the DNA. The sample yields over 200,000 clones, about nine tenths seen once. The study drew participants aged about 18 to 90 years from under 30 US areas. The sequencing sample was made of PBMCs or T cells enriched from blood (not recorded which). This TCR derives from a man younger than 35 with acute COVID-19.

CDR3 region: CASSRNRDTEAFF. The CDR3 nucleotides read TGTGCCAGCAGCCGCAACCGGGACACTGAAGCTTTCTTT. The V and J genes are TRBV14 and TRBJ1-1; D is undetermined. Germline CDR1 and CDR2: SGHDN and FVKESK. The CDR3 has 13 amino acids. Trimming stripped 4 bases from V and 3 bases from J, with 9 bases between. Complete variable domain (other parts from reference TRBV14 and TRBJ1-1): EAGVTQFPSHSVIEKGQTVTLRCDPISGHDNLYWYRRVMGKEIKFLLHFVKESKQDESGMPNNRFLAERTGGTYSTLKVQPAELEDSGVYFCASSRNRDTEAFFGQGTRLTVV.